This T cell receptor (beta chain) was recovered during a study of T cell changes during pregnancy in multiple sclerosis. TCRdb keeps only in-frame clones here, not all; method: immunoSEQ multiplex PCR. The table records under 80,000 clones, roughly 90% of them present only once. The sample holds many counts of this clone. This sequence originates from a female donor in good health, enrolled as a control in a pregnancy study. Sequenced material: peripheral blood, taken after pregnancy.

The CDR3: CASSLEQGVMNTEAFF. As DNA, the CDR3 is TGCGCCAGCAGCTTGGAACAGGGGGTCATGAACACTGAAGCTTTCTTT. The rearrangement joins TRBV5-1 to TRBJ1-1; the match to TRBD1 covers 8 bases. Germline V gene lookup returns CDR1 SGHRS and CDR2 YFSETQ. The trim removed 0 bases at V and 0 bases at J, leaving 4 bases unmatched. The CDR3 has 16 residues.